The rows below give T cell receptor beta chains drawn from one sample of a study of T cell repertoires in cytomegalovirus infection. TCRdb redid the calling of the reads with MiXCR, one entry per CDR3 protein. The table has 640,000 or so distinct CDR3 sequences, 30% to 35% seen once; the top ten hold over 15%. No cognate antigen is known for these TCRs. The sequenced sample was cultured PBMCs, obtained from culture after CMV antigen stimulation. The receptor set was obtained from a human donor in good health (CMV status not recorded). Some clones in this sample may be carry-over from other donors' samples. Both conserved end residues are part of each CDR3. The order of the fields is V gene, D gene, clone size, J gene, CDR3 DNA, CDR3 protein. The D gene is left open where the match is weak. Some rows have no size entry. The others give once, few or many, or a class for an expanded clone.

v_call: TRBV12-5
d_call: .
clone_size: once
j_call: TRBJ2-1
cdr3_nt: TGTGCTAGTGGCGCCCCCACGGACGGAGACAATGAGCAGTTCTTC
cdr3_aa: CASGAPTDGDNEQFF

v_call: TRBV2
d_call: .
clone_size: .
j_call: TRBJ2-4
cdr3_nt: TGTGCCAGCAGAGCTGACACTCTAGGGAACATTCAGTACTTC
cdr3_aa: CASRADTLGNIQYF

v_call: TRBV19
d_call: .
clone_size: .
j_call: TRBJ1-1
cdr3_nt: TGTGCCAGTAGTATCAACAGGGCGAGCACTGAAGCTTTCTTT
cdr3_aa: CASSINRASTEAFF

v_call: TRBV7-8
d_call: TRBD2
clone_size: few
j_call: TRBJ2-1
cdr3_nt: TGTGCCAGCAGCTTGACTCTAGCGGGAGGCAATGAGCAGTTCTTC
cdr3_aa: CASSLTLAGGNEQFF

v_call: TRBV2
d_call: TRBD1
clone_size: .
j_call: TRBJ1-4
cdr3_nt: TGTGCCGGGCAGGGACAGGGGAATGAAAAACTGTTTTTT
cdr3_aa: CAGQGQGNEKLFF

v_call: TRBV5-1
d_call: TRBD2
clone_size: .
j_call: TRBJ2-1
cdr3_nt: TGCGCCAGCAGCTTTCGTGCGGGGGGCTACAATGAGCAGTTCTTC
cdr3_aa: CASSFRAGGYNEQFF

v_call: TRBV4-2
d_call: .
clone_size: few
j_call: TRBJ2-2
cdr3_nt: TGTGCCAGCAGCACTTACAATTCGAACACCGGGGAGCTGTTTTTT
cdr3_aa: CASSTYNSNTGELFF

v_call: TRBV6-1
d_call: TRBD2
clone_size: few
j_call: TRBJ2-7
cdr3_nt: TGTGCCAGCAGTGGAGGCGGGAGCTCCTACGAGCAGTACTTC
cdr3_aa: CASSGGGSSYEQYF

v_call: TRBV27
d_call: TRBD1
clone_size: .
j_call: TRBJ2-3
cdr3_nt: TGTGCCAGCAGAACAGGGGGGAACACAGATACGCAGTATTTT
cdr3_aa: CASRTGGNTDTQYF

v_call: TRBV12-3/TRBV12-4
d_call: .
clone_size: many
j_call: TRBJ1-3
cdr3_nt: TGTGCCAGCACTAGAGACCCTTACTCTGGAAACACCATATATTTT
cdr3_aa: CASTRDPYSGNTIYF

v_call: TRBV7-2
d_call: TRBD1
clone_size: many
j_call: TRBJ1-5
cdr3_nt: TGTGCCAGCAGCGACGACAGGGACGATCAGCCCCAGCATTTT
cdr3_aa: CASSDDRDDQPQHF

v_call: TRBV7-8
d_call: .
clone_size: .
j_call: TRBJ1-1
cdr3_nt: TGTGCCAGCAGGCATCGGGGGCTCGATGACACTGAAGCTTTCTTT
cdr3_aa: CASRHRGLDDTEAFF

v_call: TRBV4-1
d_call: .
clone_size: .
j_call: TRBJ2-3
cdr3_nt: TGTGCCAGCAGCCAAGAACAGGCAGATACGCAGTATTTT
cdr3_aa: CASSQEQADTQYF

v_call: TRBV4-1
d_call: .
clone_size: few
j_call: TRBJ1-4
cdr3_nt: TGCGCCAGCAGCCAGGCGCCAGGACTTGGGAAGCTGTTTTTT
cdr3_aa: CASSQAPGLGKLFF

v_call: TRBV6-1
d_call: .
clone_size: many
j_call: TRBJ2-5
cdr3_nt: TGTGCCAGCTCAAGGGACCTTCAAGAGACCCAGTACTTC
cdr3_aa: CASSRDLQETQYF

v_call: TRBV10-3
d_call: TRBD1
clone_size: once
j_call: TRBJ1-1
cdr3_nt: TGTGCCATCAGTGAGTTAAAACAGGGGGGCACTGAAGCTTTCTTT
cdr3_aa: CAISELKQGGTEAFF

v_call: TRBV20-1
d_call: .
clone_size: .
j_call: TRBJ2-7
cdr3_nt: TGCAGTGCTGGTCTGGGCGCGACGCTTTCCCACGAGCAGTACTTC
cdr3_aa: CSAGLGATLSHEQYF

v_call: TRBV6-6
d_call: .
clone_size: .
j_call: TRBJ1-5
cdr3_nt: TGTGCCAGCAGTATGGGGTGGGGCAATCAGCCCCAGCATTTT
cdr3_aa: CASSMGWGNQPQHF

v_call: TRBV12-3/TRBV12-4
d_call: TRBD1
clone_size: few
j_call: TRBJ2-6
cdr3_nt: TGTGCCAGCACCCTTGGGACAGGGGGCTTTGGGGCCAACGTCCTGACTTTC
cdr3_aa: CASTLGTGGFGANVLTF

v_call: TRBV7-2
d_call: .
clone_size: .
j_call: TRBJ2-5
cdr3_nt: TGTGCCAGCAGCTTAGCGGGACCGCTAGTACAGACCCAGTACTTC
cdr3_aa: CASSLAGPLVQTQYF

v_call: TRBV7-6
d_call: .
clone_size: many
j_call: TRBJ2-5
cdr3_nt: TGTGCCAGCAGCTCCAACCAAGAGACCCAGTACTTC
cdr3_aa: CASSSNQETQYF

v_call: TRBV7-2
d_call: TRBD1
clone_size: .
j_call: TRBJ1-2
cdr3_nt: TGTGCCAGCAGCTTAGAAGCCACAGGGGGCGGAGGCTACACCTTC
cdr3_aa: CASSLEATGGGGYTF

v_call: TRBV7-2
d_call: .
clone_size: few
j_call: TRBJ2-5
cdr3_nt: TGTGCCAGCAGACTCGTGAGGGGGCAAGAGACCCAGTACTTC
cdr3_aa: CASRLVRGQETQYF

v_call: TRBV7-6
d_call: .
clone_size: .
j_call: TRBJ2-1
cdr3_nt: TGTGCCAGCAGCTTACAGGGTACCCCAAATGAGCAGTTCTTC
cdr3_aa: CASSLQGTPNEQFF

v_call: TRBV19
d_call: TRBD1
clone_size: few
j_call: TRBJ2-2
cdr3_nt: TGTGCCAGTACCGCCGGGACAGGGGATAACACCGGGGAGCTGTTTTTT
cdr3_aa: CASTAGTGDNTGELFF

v_call: TRBV12-5
d_call: .
clone_size: .
j_call: TRBJ1-1
cdr3_nt: TGTGCTAGTGGTTTGTCCGGACCCGGAAACACTGAAGCTTTCTTT
cdr3_aa: CASGLSGPGNTEAFF

v_call: TRBV24-1
d_call: TRBD2
clone_size: .
j_call: TRBJ2-1
cdr3_nt: TGTGCCACCAGTGATTCTTATGGGACTAGCGGGGGGTACGATGAGCAGTTCTTC
cdr3_aa: CATSDSYGTSGGYDEQFF

v_call: TRBV7-2
d_call: .
clone_size: few
j_call: TRBJ2-3
cdr3_nt: TGTGCCAGCAGCTTAAGTCTAGGGGGGGCCATGGATACGCAGTATTTT
cdr3_aa: CASSLSLGGAMDTQYF

v_call: TRBV7-2
d_call: .
clone_size: many
j_call: TRBJ2-3
cdr3_nt: TGTGCCAGCAGCTTTACAGGGTCTTCCACAGATACGCAGTATTTT
cdr3_aa: CASSFTGSSTDTQYF

v_call: TRBV20-1
d_call: TRBD2
clone_size: few
j_call: TRBJ2-1
cdr3_nt: TGCAGTGCTTGGAGTAGCGGGAGGGCCGGGGATGAGCAGTTCTTC
cdr3_aa: CSAWSSGRAGDEQFF

v_call: TRBV7-2
d_call: .
clone_size: .
j_call: TRBJ2-7
cdr3_nt: TGTGCCAGCAGTTCCGACAGGACTGCCGAGCAGTACTTC
cdr3_aa: CASSSDRTAEQYF

v_call: TRBV5-1
d_call: .
clone_size: .
j_call: TRBJ1-4
cdr3_nt: TGCGCCAGCACCTTTATGGGGAGTCCTAATGAAAAACTGTTTTTT
cdr3_aa: CASTFMGSPNEKLFF

v_call: TRBV20-1
d_call: TRBD2
clone_size: .
j_call: TRBJ2-3
cdr3_nt: TGCAGTGCTAGCCCCCAGCCTAGCGGGGGGACAGATACGCAGTATTTT
cdr3_aa: CSASPQPSGGTDTQYF

v_call: TRBV18
d_call: .
clone_size: few
j_call: TRBJ1-4
cdr3_nt: TGTGCCAGCTCACCGGATCCGCAGGGTAGGGGAAAACTGTTTTTT
cdr3_aa: CASSPDPQGRGKLFF

v_call: TRBV6-2/TRBV6-3
d_call: TRBD2
clone_size: once
j_call: TRBJ2-7
cdr3_nt: TGTGCCAGCGGGGGGACTAGCGGCAGCTACGAGCAGTACTTC
cdr3_aa: CASGGTSGSYEQYF

v_call: TRBV6-1
d_call: .
clone_size: .
j_call: TRBJ1-1
cdr3_nt: TGTGCCAGCATTGTTCGGGTTACAGACGCGGGCACTGAAGCTTTCTTT
cdr3_aa: CASIVRVTDAGTEAFF

v_call: TRBV5-1
d_call: .
clone_size: few
j_call: TRBJ2-5
cdr3_nt: TGCGCCAGCAGCATGATAGCGGCACAAGAGACCCAGTACTTC
cdr3_aa: CASSMIAAQETQYF

v_call: TRBV6-2/TRBV6-3
d_call: .
clone_size: .
j_call: TRBJ2-5
cdr3_nt: TGTGCCAGCAGTTACTCGGACAGACGGGAGACCCAGTACTTC
cdr3_aa: CASSYSDRRETQYF

v_call: TRBV28
d_call: TRBD1
clone_size: few
j_call: TRBJ2-7
cdr3_nt: TGTGCCAGCAGTTTTGGACAGGGGGCTTTCGAGCAGTACTTC
cdr3_aa: CASSFGQGAFEQYF

v_call: TRBV19
d_call: TRBD2
clone_size: .
j_call: TRBJ2-7
cdr3_nt: TGTGCCAGTAGTACGGTTAGCGGGGGTCCGTACGAGCAGTACTTC
cdr3_aa: CASSTVSGGPYEQYF

v_call: TRBV5-6
d_call: TRBD1
clone_size: .
j_call: TRBJ1-2
cdr3_nt: TGTGCCAGCAGCTTGTGGGACAGGGGGGATCGCTACACCTTC
cdr3_aa: CASSLWDRGDRYTF

v_call: TRBV5-1
d_call: .
clone_size: .
j_call: TRBJ2-1
cdr3_nt: TGCGCCAGCAGCTTGATCGCCAGGGAAAGGAATGAGCAGTTCTTC
cdr3_aa: CASSLIARERNEQFF

v_call: TRBV6-1
d_call: .
clone_size: few
j_call: TRBJ1-3
cdr3_nt: TGTGCCAGCAGGTCCCGGGACCCCTGGAACACCATATATTTT
cdr3_aa: CASRSRDPWNTIYF

v_call: TRBV19
d_call: TRBD2
clone_size: few
j_call: TRBJ2-1
cdr3_nt: TGTGCCAGTAGTATCCTAGCGGGCGGGAATGAGCAGTTCTTC
cdr3_aa: CASSILAGGNEQFF

v_call: TRBV7-2
d_call: TRBD2
clone_size: many
j_call: TRBJ2-2
cdr3_nt: TGTGCCAGCAGCCCGCAAGCTAGCGGGGGGAATCCCGGGGAGCTGTTTTTT
cdr3_aa: CASSPQASGGNPGELFF

v_call: TRBV7-2
d_call: .
clone_size: .
j_call: TRBJ2-5
cdr3_nt: TGTGCCAGCAGCCTCTCCCTGGGGGGGGGCGGAAGGGAGACCCAGTACTTC
cdr3_aa: CASSLSLGGGGRETQYF

v_call: TRBV10-3
d_call: TRBD2
clone_size: .
j_call: TRBJ2-3
cdr3_nt: TGTGCCATCAGTGAACGGACTAGCGGGGGCACAGATACGCAGTATTTT
cdr3_aa: CAISERTSGGTDTQYF

v_call: TRBV20-1
d_call: .
clone_size: once
j_call: TRBJ2-7
cdr3_nt: TGCAGTGCTAGTGCAACGTCCTACGAGCAGTACTTC
cdr3_aa: CSASATSYEQYF

v_call: TRBV12-3/TRBV12-4
d_call: .
clone_size: few
j_call: TRBJ1-3
cdr3_nt: TGTGCCAGCAGTTTATGGGTGAACTCTGGAAACACCATATATTTT
cdr3_aa: CASSLWVNSGNTIYF

v_call: TRBV19
d_call: .
clone_size: .
j_call: TRBJ2-7
cdr3_nt: TGTGCCAGTAGTATCCTGGGAGGTGTCGACGAGCAGTACTTC
cdr3_aa: CASSILGGVDEQYF

v_call: TRBV6-6
d_call: .
clone_size: .
j_call: TRBJ1-5
cdr3_nt: TGTGCCAGCAGTTACTGGCCGGGGGTACGGGGTCAGCCCCAGCATTTT
cdr3_aa: CASSYWPGVRGQPQHF

v_call: TRBV7-6
d_call: TRBD1
clone_size: few
j_call: TRBJ1-1
cdr3_nt: TGTGCCAGCAGCACGCCGGGACAGAGAAACACTGAAGCTTTCTTT
cdr3_aa: CASSTPGQRNTEAFF

v_call: TRBV12-3/TRBV12-4
d_call: .
clone_size: once
j_call: TRBJ1-5
cdr3_nt: TGTGCCAGCTCCAACGAAGGGGGTCAGCCCCAGCATTTT
cdr3_aa: CASSNEGGQPQHF

v_call: TRBV7-9
d_call: .
clone_size: once
j_call: TRBJ1-2
cdr3_nt: TGTGCCAGCAGCGCCAGGTATCACTATGGCTACACCTTC
cdr3_aa: CASSARYHYGYTF

v_call: TRBV7-9
d_call: .
clone_size: few
j_call: TRBJ2-3
cdr3_nt: TGTGCCAGCAGCTCGGGCCTAGCGAGCAGCACAGATACGCAGTATTTT
cdr3_aa: CASSSGLASSTDTQYF

v_call: TRBV6-6
d_call: .
clone_size: .
j_call: TRBJ2-1
cdr3_nt: TGTGCCAGCAGTGACACGGGTATCAATGAGCAGTTCTTC
cdr3_aa: CASSDTGINEQFF

v_call: TRBV25-1
d_call: .
clone_size: .
j_call: TRBJ2-5
cdr3_nt: TGTGCCAGCAGTCGTCTACACCAAGAGACCCAGTACTTC
cdr3_aa: CASSRLHQETQYF

v_call: TRBV4-1
d_call: .
clone_size: .
j_call: TRBJ2-3
cdr3_nt: TGTGCCAGCAGCCAAGATTGGACTGCTGGTCCCACAGATACGCAGTATTTT
cdr3_aa: CASSQDWTAGPTDTQYF

v_call: TRBV6-1
d_call: .
clone_size: few
j_call: TRBJ2-2
cdr3_nt: TGTGCCAGCACGAAAACCGGGGAGCTGTTTTTT
cdr3_aa: CASTKTGELFF